The subject of this entry is one T cell receptor (beta chain). Its antigen is not yet known. Base qualities are not provided; no much larger clone lies one nucleotide away. Using the deep immunoSEQ assay, multiplex PCR amplified TCR CDR3 regions from genomic DNA. For each cell subset, the extracted genomic DNA was distributed evenly across all wells of several immunoSEQ 96-well plates, and each plate served as one replicate. Each replicate PCR for sorted subsets received roughly 200 ng genomic DNA, equal to some 32,000 T cell genomes. Purified libraries were measured with a Qubit 3.0 fluorometer, size-checked on a Bioanalyzer 2100, and measured again with the KAPA Library Quantification kit. Each immunoSEQ 96-well plate was sequenced on its own single-read 150-cycle Illumina NextSeq 550 flow cell. The original pipeline was this. Because only junctional sequences without quality scores were contained in the immunoSEQ output, filtering matching that applied to full-length reads could not be performed. To assign V/J genes and CDR3, sequences were annotated against IMGT germline references using PyIR, a Python wrapper for IgBLAST v1.9. Reads with weak V/J assignments (E-value above 1e-6), missing CDR3, stop codons, out-of-frame junctions, or ambiguous translated residues were removed. V3J clonotypes were defined by identical inferred V gene, J gene, and CDR3 amino acid sequence. Percentage overlap between repertoires was calculated by dividing the number of shared unique clonotypes by the size of the smaller repertoire. Repertoire richness was assessed with RTK rarefaction, the Chao1 estimator, and Recon v2.1 estimates of unobserved clonotypes. Generation probabilities were computed with OLGA for all TCRbeta clonotypes obtained by the gDNA method from four donors. This immuneACCESS table, as held by TCRdb, lists in-frame sequences with V and J called but not all clones. Of the missing ones, under half trace to an unresolved V gene in checked studies; the others have no known cause. V, J and clone size were drawn from that table, and D and trimming were deduced from the DNA. The sample data list hundreds of thousands of clones, and 60% to 75% of these were observed just once. In total, the top ten clones hold around 1.8% of the sample.

Healthy HIV-negative adults with no recently reported acute infections or vaccinations were included as donors. Every donor was a Caucasian adult living in Nashville, Tennessee, USA. CD4+ T cells were enriched through magnetic negative selection, after which naive cells were positively selected on CD45RA and the remaining negative fraction served as the memory subset. After blood collection by leukapheresis, PBMCs were isolated using Ficoll-Histopaque density gradient centrifugation and then cryopreserved in the vapor phase of liquid nitrogen. Purity and quantity of every magnetically sorted T cell population were checked by analytical flow cytometry. Genomic DNA was isolated from each sorted fraction and quantified by UV absorbance on a Nanodrop 2000c. Reading the germline V gene (reference sequence) gives CDR1 MNHNY and CDR2 SVGAGI. Its CDR3 holds 14 amino acids, cysteine through phenylalanine. Only the CDR3 part of the read is kept: 42 bases, read in frame from the first base. V is cut back by 7 bases and J by 9 bases, with 12 bases in the junction unmatched.

This sample was taken from a study of shared clonotypes between healthy human individuals (dated by TCRdb to 2018 to 2020). Context from the whole study: The cohort comprised a couple of women and a few men aged 18 to 49 years. For each donor, CD4 naive and CD4 memory were each given three plates, CD8 naive was given two plates, and CD8 memory was given one plate. Blood TCR repertoires of five healthy adults were deeply sequenced to estimate repertoire size and the extent of clonotype sharing between individuals. To increase sequencing depth and limit assay-specific biases, TCR repertoire library preparation and sequencing were carried out by different laboratories using diverse techniques. Between about 0.8 and 8.9 billion PBMCs per donor were obtained by leukapheresis. What the study reported, not specific to this receptor: Pairwise subsampling indicated that sequencing depth was expected to affect the degree of clonotype sharing among donors. Because the study included only a small number of donors, the genetic and exposure-history diversity represented was limited. Higher generation probabilities were observed for clonotypes shared by all four sorted-subset donors than for non-shared clonotypes. Naive subsets generally had larger estimated clonotype richness than memory subsets. Approximately 5% of naive CD4, 3% to 3.5% of naive CD8, approximately 2.2% of memory CD4, and 0.4% of memory CD8 clonotypes were shared across several donors. Incomplete sequencing was indicated by rarefaction of sorted-subset datasets, despite the large sequencing depth. Only blood was sampled, and tissue TCR repertoires likely differ from those in blood.

Sequenced input: memory CD4+ T cells sorted from blood. The cell subset or site tag for this specimen amounts to: CD45RA-negative fraction. This clonotype was sampled from a woman aged 25-40 years in good health. This receptor chain uses TRBV6-6 and TRBJ2-1, with TRBD2 matching 7 junction bases. The DNA sequence reads TGTGCCAGCACCGCCGGGCGGGAGTCAGGTGAGCAGTTCTTC. Translation gives CASTAGRESGEQFF.